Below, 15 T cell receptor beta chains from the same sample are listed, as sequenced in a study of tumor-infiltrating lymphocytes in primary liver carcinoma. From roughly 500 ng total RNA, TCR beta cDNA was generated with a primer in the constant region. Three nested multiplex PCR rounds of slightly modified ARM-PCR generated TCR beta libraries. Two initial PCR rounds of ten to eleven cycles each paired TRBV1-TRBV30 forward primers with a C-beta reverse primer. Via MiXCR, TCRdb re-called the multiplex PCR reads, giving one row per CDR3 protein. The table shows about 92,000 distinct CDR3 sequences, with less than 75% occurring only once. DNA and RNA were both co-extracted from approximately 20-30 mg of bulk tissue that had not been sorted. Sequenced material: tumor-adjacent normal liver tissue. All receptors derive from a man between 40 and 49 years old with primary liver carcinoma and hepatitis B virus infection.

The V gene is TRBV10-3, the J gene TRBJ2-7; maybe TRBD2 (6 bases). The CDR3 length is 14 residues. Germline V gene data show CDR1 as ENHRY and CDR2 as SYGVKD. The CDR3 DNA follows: TGTACCACGTCGGCTAGCGTGGGCCTGGACGAGCAGTACTTC. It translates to CTTSASVGLDEQYF.

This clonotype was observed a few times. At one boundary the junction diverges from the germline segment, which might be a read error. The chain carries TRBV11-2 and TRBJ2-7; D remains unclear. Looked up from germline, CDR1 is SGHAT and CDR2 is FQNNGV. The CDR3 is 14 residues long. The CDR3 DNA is TGTGCCAGCAGCTTAAACGGGTTATCCTACGAGCAGTGCTTC. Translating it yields CASSLNGLSYEQCF.

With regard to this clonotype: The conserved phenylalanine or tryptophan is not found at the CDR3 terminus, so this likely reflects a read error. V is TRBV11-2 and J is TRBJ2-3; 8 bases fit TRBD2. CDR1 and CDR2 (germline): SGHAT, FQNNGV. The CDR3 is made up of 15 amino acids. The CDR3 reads CASGLPAGDGDTQYL. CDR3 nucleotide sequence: TGTGCCAGCGGCTTACCAGCGGGAGACGGCGATACGCAGTATCTT.

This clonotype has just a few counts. For the CDR3, the DNA is TGTGCCAGCAGCCGGGAGACCGGGGAGCTGTTTTTT. Translation: CASSRETGELFF. The V and J genes are TRBV7-9 and TRBJ2-2, with D perhaps TRBD2 (6 bases). There are 12 residues in the CDR3. Germline CDR1 SEHNR, CDR2 FQNEAQ (reference sequence). Trimming removed 5 bases from V and 5 bases from J, with 6 bases in between.

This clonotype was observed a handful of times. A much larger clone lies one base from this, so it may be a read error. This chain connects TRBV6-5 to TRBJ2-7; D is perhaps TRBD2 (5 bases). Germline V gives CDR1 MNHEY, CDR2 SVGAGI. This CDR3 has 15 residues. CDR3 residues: CAGSYSGASGVEQYF. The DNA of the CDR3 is TGTGCCGGCAGTTACTCAGGCGCTTCCGGGGTCGAGCAGTACTTC.

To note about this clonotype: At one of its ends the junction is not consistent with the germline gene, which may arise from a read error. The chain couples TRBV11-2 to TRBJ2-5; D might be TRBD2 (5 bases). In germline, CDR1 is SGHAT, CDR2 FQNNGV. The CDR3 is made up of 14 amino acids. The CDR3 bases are TGTGCCAGCAACAAAAACGGGGTCCAAGGGACCCAGTACTTC. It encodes CASNKNGVQGTQYF.

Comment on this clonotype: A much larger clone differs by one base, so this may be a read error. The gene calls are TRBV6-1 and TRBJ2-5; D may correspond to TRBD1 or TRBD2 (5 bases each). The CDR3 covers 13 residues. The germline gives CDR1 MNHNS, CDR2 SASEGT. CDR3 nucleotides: TGTGTCAGCAGAGAGGGGAGCCCGGAGACCCAGTACTTC. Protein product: CVSREGSPETQYF.

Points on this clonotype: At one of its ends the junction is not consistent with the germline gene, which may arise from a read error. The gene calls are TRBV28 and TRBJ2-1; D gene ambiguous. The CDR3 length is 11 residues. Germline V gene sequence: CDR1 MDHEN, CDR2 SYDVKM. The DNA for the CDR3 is TGTGCCAGCAGTACGGCGAATGAGGAGTTCTTC. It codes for CASSTANEEFF.

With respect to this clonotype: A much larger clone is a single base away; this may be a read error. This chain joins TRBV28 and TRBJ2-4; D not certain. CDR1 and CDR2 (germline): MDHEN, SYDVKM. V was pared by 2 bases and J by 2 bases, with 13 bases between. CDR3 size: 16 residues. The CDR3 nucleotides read TGTGCCAGCAGTTTAGCTTCCGGGCTAACCAAAAACATTCAGTACTTC. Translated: CASSLASGLTKNIQYF.

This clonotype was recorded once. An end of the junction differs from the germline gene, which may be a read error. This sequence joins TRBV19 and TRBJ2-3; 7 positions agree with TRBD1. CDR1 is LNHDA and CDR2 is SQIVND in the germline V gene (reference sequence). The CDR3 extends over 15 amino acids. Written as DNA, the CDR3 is TGTGCCAGTAGTTCTCCGGGACAGTACAAAGATGCGCAGTATTTT. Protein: CASSSPGQYKDAQYF. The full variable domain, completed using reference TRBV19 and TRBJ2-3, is DGGITQSPKYLFRKEGQNVTLSCEQNLNHDAMYWYRQDPGQGLRLIYYSQIVNDFQKGDIAEGYSVSREKKESFPLTVTSAQKNPTAFYLCASSSPGQYKDAQYFGPGTRLTVL.

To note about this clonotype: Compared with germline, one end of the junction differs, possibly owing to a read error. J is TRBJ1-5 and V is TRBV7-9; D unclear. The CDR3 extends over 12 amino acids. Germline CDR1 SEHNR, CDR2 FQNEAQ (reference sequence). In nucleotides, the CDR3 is TGTGCCAGCAGCCTTAGCAATCAGGCCCAGCATTTT. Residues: CASSLSNQAQHF.

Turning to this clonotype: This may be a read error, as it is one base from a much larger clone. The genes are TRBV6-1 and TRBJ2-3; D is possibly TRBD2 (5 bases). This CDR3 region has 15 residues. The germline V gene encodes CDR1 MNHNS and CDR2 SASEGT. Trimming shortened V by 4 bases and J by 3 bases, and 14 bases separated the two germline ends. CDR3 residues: CASSVTGYETDTQYF. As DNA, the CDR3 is TGTGCCAGCAGTGTGACGGGATACGAGACAGATACGCAGTATTTT.

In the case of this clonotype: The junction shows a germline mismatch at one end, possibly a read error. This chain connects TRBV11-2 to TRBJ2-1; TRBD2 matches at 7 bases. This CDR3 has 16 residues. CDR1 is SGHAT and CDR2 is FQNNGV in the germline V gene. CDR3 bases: TGTGCCAACAGCTTGGATACCGGACTAGTCATGGGTGAGCAGTTCTTC. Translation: CANSLDTGLVMGEQFF.

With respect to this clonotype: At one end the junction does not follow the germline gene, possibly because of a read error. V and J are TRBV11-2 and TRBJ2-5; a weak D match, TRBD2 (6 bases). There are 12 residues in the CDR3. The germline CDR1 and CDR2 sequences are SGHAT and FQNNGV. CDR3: CACSGGWETHYF. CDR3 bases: TGTGCCTGCAGTGGGGGGTGGGAGACCCATTACTTC.

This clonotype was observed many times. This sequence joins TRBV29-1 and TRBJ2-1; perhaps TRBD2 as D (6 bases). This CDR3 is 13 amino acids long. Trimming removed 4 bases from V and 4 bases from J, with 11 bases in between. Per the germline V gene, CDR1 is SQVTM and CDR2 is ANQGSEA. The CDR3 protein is CSVGLARYNEQFF. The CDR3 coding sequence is TGCAGCGTTGGGCTAGCGAGGTACAATGAGCAGTTCTTC.